These T cell receptor beta chains were read from a single sample in a study of early T cells in non-severe SARS-CoV-2 infection. TCRdb ran MiXCR on the 5' RACE reads and lists one entry per CDR3 protein. The table lists roughly 69,000 distinct CDR3 sequences, about 9.4% of them singletons. Sample: whole blood. The receptor source for this set is an adult who was a healthcare worker with PCR-confirmed SARS-CoV-2 infection or an uninfected control (not recorded which). The CDR3 runs from the conserved cysteine through the conserved F or W. The order of the fields is D gene, V gene, clone size, J gene, CDR3 DNA, CDR3 protein. A D gene is named only where the DNA matches it firmly. Rows give clone size only sometimes, using once, few, many, or a class for an expanded clone.

.	TRBV20-1	few	TRBJ2-1	TGCAGTGCTAGAGATCCTCCTATTTACAATGAGCAGTTCTTC	CSARDPPIYNEQFF
TRBD1	TRBV10-3	few	TRBJ2-5	TGTGCCATCAGTGCTGGGACAGTTGGAGAGGAGACCCAGTACTTC	CAISAGTVGEETQYF
TRBD1	TRBV10-1	.	TRBJ2-1	TGCGCCAGCAGTGAGTGGCCCCCCCGACAGGGGGCTCTCAGCGAGCAGTTCTTC	CASSEWPPRQGALSEQFF
TRBD1	TRBV6-6	.	TRBJ1-1	TGTGCCAGCAGTTACGAGGACAGGTATGAAGCTTTCTTT	CASSYEDRYEAFF
.	TRBV5-5	.	TRBJ2-3	TGTGCCAGCAGCTTCTTCAGGAGCACAGATACGCAGTATTTT	CASSFFRSTDTQYF
TRBD2	TRBV12-3/TRBV12-4	few	TRBJ2-7	TGTGCCAGCAGTTTAACTGGGCTAGCGGACTACGAGCAGTACTTC	CASSLTGLADYEQYF
.	TRBV30	few	TRBJ1-3	TGTGCCTGGAGTCGGCGACGGGGAAACACCATATATTTT	CAWSRRRGNTIYF
.	TRBV4-2	many	TRBJ2-6	TGTGCCAGCAGCCTCGGACAGTTCTCTGGGGCCAACGTCCTGACTTTC	CASSLGQFSGANVLTF
.	TRBV28	.	TRBJ2-3	TGTGCCAGCACAACTAGCACAGATACGCAGTATTTT	CASTTSTDTQYF
.	TRBV2	many	TRBJ2-1	TGTGCCAGCACCCGGGGAGACGTGCCCGATGAGCAGTTCTTC	CASTRGDVPDEQFF
.	TRBV29-1	.	TRBJ2-3	TGCAGCGCCGCCGGGGCGTTAAGCACAGATACGCAGTATTTT	CSAAGALSTDTQYF
.	TRBV6-6	many	TRBJ2-3	TGTGCCAGCAGGTCCACCACGCCCGGCACAGATACGCAGTATTTT	CASRSTTPGTDTQYF
TRBD2	TRBV27	few	TRBJ2-3	TGTGCCAGCATGCCCTGGGCTAGCGGGAGTGCAGATACGCAGTATTTT	CASMPWASGSADTQYF
TRBD1	TRBV12-3/TRBV12-4	.	TRBJ2-7	TGTGCCAGCAGCCAGGGACAGGGTATCTGGGGCTCCTACGAGCAGTACTTC	CASSQGQGIWGSYEQYF
.	TRBV4-1	many	TRBJ1-6	TGCGCCAGCAGCCAAGAATTTGGAACCGGCTATAATTCACCCCTCCACTTT	CASSQEFGTGYNSPLHF
.	TRBV7-2	many	TRBJ2-7	TGTGCCAGCAGCTTTGGGACTCCCTACGAGCAGTACTTC	CASSFGTPYEQYF
.	TRBV5-4	many	TRBJ2-7	TGTGCCAGCAGTCTTGGCGGACAGCACTCCTACGAGCAGTACTTC	CASSLGGQHSYEQYF
TRBD1	TRBV6-6	many	TRBJ2-5	TGTGCCAGCAGACCCCACAGCTCCGGGACAGGGGAGGGGGACCAAGAGACCCAGTACTTC	CASRPHSSGTGEGDQETQYF
TRBD1	TRBV6-7	.	TRBJ1-1	TGTGCCAGCAGTTATAGGACAGGAAAAAACACTGAAGCTTTCTTT	CASSYRTGKNTEAFF
.	TRBV29-1	many	TRBJ2-2	TGCAGCGTCCGCGAGTGGGTTTTGGAAGGGGAGCTGTTTTTT	CSVREWVLEGELFF
TRBD1	TRBV5-5	.	TRBJ2-3	TGTGCCAGCAGCTTGAGAGGCAGGGGGAAGACAGATACGCAGTATTTT	CASSLRGRGKTDTQYF
TRBD2	TRBV7-9	few	TRBJ2-3	TGTGCCAGCAGCTTAGCCGCTAGCGGGGGGGCCGGTACGCAGTATTTT	CASSLAASGGAGTQYF
TRBD2	TRBV7-2	few	TRBJ2-1	TGTGCCAGCAGCTTAGGGACTAGCGGGGCTGCCTACAATGAGCAGTTCTTC	CASSLGTSGAAYNEQFF
TRBD2	TRBV7-2	few	TRBJ2-3	TGTGCCAGCAGCTTCCTCCGGACTAGCGGGGGGAGGGAAACGCAGTATTTT	CASSFLRTSGGRETQYF
.	TRBV28	.	TRBJ1-4	TGTGCCAGCAGTTCCCCCCGCTTTGAAAAACTGTTTTTT	CASSSPRFEKLFF
.	TRBV20-1	many	TRBJ1-4	TGCAGTGCTCTAAGACAGACTAATGAAAAACTGTTTTTT	CSALRQTNEKLFF
.	TRBV4-1	.	TRBJ2-7	TGCGCCAGCAGCCTAGCCTCGTGGACACAGTACGAGCAGTACTTC	CASSLASWTQYEQYF
TRBD1	TRBV20-1	.	TRBJ2-7	TGCAGTGCTAGAGATACAAAGGAGACAGGGCTGGCCGAGCAGTACTTC	CSARDTKETGLAEQYF
.	TRBV9	many	TRBJ2-5	TGTGCCAGCAGCGCGAATCCTTTCGGGGTGGGAGGCGTACAAGAGACCCAGTACTTC	CASSANPFGVGGVQETQYF
.	TRBV29-1	.	TRBJ2-7	TGCAGCGTTCTAGTTTCAGGGGAGCAGTACTTC	CSVLVSGEQYF
.	TRBV20-1	many	TRBJ2-4	TGCAGTGCCCCGACCGACCACAGGGCCAAGGGAGCCAAAAACATTCAGTACTTC	CSAPTDHRAKGAKNIQYF
.	TRBV30	many	TRBJ2-5	TGTGCCTGGAGTTCCACAGGGAGGCGGGAGACCCAGTACTTC	CAWSSTGRRETQYF
TRBD2	TRBV12-3/TRBV12-4	.	TRBJ2-3	TGTGCCAGCACCCTCACCAGCGGGGACACAGATACGCAGTATTTT	CASTLTSGDTDTQYF
.	TRBV24-1	few	TRBJ2-1	TGTGCCACCTGGTTCAGTAATGAGCAGTTCTTC	CATWFSNEQFF
.	TRBV5-1	many	TRBJ2-1	TGCGCCAGCAGCTTGTCCCCGAGCTCCTACAATGAGCAGTTCTTC	CASSLSPSSYNEQFF
TRBD2	TRBV20-1	.	TRBJ2-3	TGCAGTGTCGGGGCTAGCGGGAGCACAGATACGCAGTATTTT	CSVGASGSTDTQYF
TRBD1	TRBV15	.	TRBJ2-5	TGTGCCACCAGCAGGGGACAGGGTCCAGACGAGACCCAGTACTTC	CATSRGQGPDETQYF
TRBD1	TRBV6-1	few	TRBJ1-1	TGTGCCAGCAAGCCGGGACAGGGAGGGAATACTGAAGCTTTCTTT	CASKPGQGGNTEAFF
.	TRBV5-1	few	TRBJ2-1	TGCGCCAGCAGCTTGGCCGTATACAATGAGCAGTTCTTC	CASSLAVYNEQFF
TRBD1	TRBV12-3/TRBV12-4	many	TRBJ2-2	TGTGCCAGCAAATACAGGGGAGACACCGGGGAGCTGTTTTTT	CASKYRGDTGELFF
.	TRBV27	many	TRBJ2-6	TGTGCCAGCAGCCTAAACTCTGGGGCCAACGTCCTGACTTTC	CASSLNSGANVLTF
.	TRBV4-2	many	TRBJ2-1	TGTGCCACAGGGAACAGGGAAGATGAGCAGTTCTTC	CATGNREDEQFF
.	TRBV6-1	many	TRBJ2-7	TGTGCCAGCAGTGCCCAGGCTTCCTACGAGCAGTACTTC	CASSAQASYEQYF
.	TRBV20-1	many	TRBJ1-5	TGCAGTGCTCTCCAGTCTATCAATCAGCCCCAGCATTTT	CSALQSINQPQHF
.	TRBV6-1	many	TRBJ1-3	TGTGCCAGCAGTCCGCGACTGGGAAACACCATATATTTT	CASSPRLGNTIYF
TRBD1	TRBV11-2	many	TRBJ2-5	TGTGCCAGCAGCCCGACAGGGTGGGGCCAAGAGACCCAGTACTTC	CASSPTGWGQETQYF